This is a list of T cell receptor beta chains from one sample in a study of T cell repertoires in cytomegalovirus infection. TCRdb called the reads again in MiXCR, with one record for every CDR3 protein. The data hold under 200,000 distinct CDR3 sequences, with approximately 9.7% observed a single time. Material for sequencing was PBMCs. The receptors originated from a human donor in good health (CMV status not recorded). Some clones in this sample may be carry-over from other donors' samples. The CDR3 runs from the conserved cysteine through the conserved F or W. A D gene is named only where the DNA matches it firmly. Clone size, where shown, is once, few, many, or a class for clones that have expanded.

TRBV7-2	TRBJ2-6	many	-	CASSKRGSYSGANVLTF	TGTGCCAGCAGTAAAAGAGGGAGCTACTCTGGGGCCAACGTCCTGACTTTC
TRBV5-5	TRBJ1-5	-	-	CASSSSSGRENQPQHF	TGTGCCAGCAGCTCATCTTCAGGACGGGAAAATCAGCCCCAGCATTTT
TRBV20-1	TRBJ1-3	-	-	CSAASGSGSGNTIYF	TGCAGTGCTGCCTCCGGAAGCGGCTCTGGAAACACCATATATTTT
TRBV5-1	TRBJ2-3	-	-	CASSFDGYTDTQYF	TGCGCCAGCAGCTTCGACGGATACACAGATACGCAGTATTTT
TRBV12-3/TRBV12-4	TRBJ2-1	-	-	CASRRANEQFF	TGTGCCAGCAGACGTGCCAATGAGCAGTTCTTC
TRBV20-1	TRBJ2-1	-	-	CSALAAEVVNNEQFF	TGCAGTGCCCTTGCCGCGGAAGTCGTGAACAATGAGCAGTTCTTC
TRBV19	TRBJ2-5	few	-	CASRRQYETQYF	TGTGCCAGTAGAAGACAGTACGAGACCCAGTACTTC
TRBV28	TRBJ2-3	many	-	CASSNLGGGAGSTDTQYF	TGTGCCAGCAGCAACCTTGGCGGCGGGGCGGGTAGCACAGATACGCAGTATTTT
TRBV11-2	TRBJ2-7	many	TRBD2	CASRLAGRSDEQYF	TGTGCCAGCAGGCTAGCGGGAAGGTCGGACGAGCAGTACTTC
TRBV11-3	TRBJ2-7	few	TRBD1	CASSLDRDRGYEQYF	TGTGCCAGCAGCTTAGACCGGGACAGGGGCTACGAGCAGTACTTC
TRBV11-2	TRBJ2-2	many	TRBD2	CASSLRKGLAGRNTGELFF	TGTGCCAGCAGCTTAAGGAAAGGGCTAGCGGGGCGTAACACCGGGGAGCTGTTTTTT
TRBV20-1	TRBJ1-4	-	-	CSAASFRRLGEKLFF	TGCAGTGCCGCCTCATTCAGGAGGTTAGGAGAAAAACTGTTTTTT
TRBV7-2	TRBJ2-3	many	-	CASSLGVTDTQYF	TGTGCCAGCAGCTTGGGGGTAACAGATACGCAGTATTTT
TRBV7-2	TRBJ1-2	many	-	CASSLTRVPDYGYTF	TGTGCCAGCAGCTTAACCAGGGTTCCCGATTATGGCTACACCTTC
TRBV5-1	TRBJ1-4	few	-	CASSLEGRRTNEKLFF	TGCGCCAGCAGCTTGGAGGGACGGCGAACTAATGAAAAACTGTTTTTT
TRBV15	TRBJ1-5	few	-	CATSREGGQPQHF	TGTGCCACCAGCAGAGAGGGGGGTCAGCCCCAGCATTTT